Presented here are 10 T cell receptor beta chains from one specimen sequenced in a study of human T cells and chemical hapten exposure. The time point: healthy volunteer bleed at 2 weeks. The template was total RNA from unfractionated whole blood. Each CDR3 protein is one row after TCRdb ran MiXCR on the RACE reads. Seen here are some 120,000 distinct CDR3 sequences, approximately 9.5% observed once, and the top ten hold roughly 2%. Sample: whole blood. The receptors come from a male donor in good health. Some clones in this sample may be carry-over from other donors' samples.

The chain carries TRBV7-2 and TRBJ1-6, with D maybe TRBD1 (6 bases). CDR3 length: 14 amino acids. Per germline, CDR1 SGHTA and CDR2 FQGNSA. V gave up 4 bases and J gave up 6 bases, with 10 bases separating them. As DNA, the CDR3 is TGTGCCAGCAGCTCTGGACAGCCTAATTCACCCCTCCACTTT. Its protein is CASSSGQPNSPLHF.

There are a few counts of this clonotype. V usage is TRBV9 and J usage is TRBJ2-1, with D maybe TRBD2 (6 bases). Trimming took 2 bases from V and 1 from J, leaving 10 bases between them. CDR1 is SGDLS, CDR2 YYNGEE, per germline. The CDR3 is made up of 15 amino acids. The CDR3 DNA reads TGTGCCAGCAGCGTCCGACTAGAGTCCTACAATGAGCAGTTCTTC. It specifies CASSVRLESYNEQFF.

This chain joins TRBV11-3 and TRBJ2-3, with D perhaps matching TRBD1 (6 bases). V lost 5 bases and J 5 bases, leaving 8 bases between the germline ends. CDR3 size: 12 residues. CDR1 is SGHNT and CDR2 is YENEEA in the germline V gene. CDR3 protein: CASSGRGDTQYF. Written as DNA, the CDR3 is TGTGCCAGCAGCGGCAGGGGAGATACGCAGTATTTT.

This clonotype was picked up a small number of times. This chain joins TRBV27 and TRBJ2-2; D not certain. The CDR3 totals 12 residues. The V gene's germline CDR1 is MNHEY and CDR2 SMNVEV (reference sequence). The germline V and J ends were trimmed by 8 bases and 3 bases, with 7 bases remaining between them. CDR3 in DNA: TGTGCCAGCGGACGTGACACCGGGGAGCTGTTTTTT. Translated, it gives CASGRDTGELFF.

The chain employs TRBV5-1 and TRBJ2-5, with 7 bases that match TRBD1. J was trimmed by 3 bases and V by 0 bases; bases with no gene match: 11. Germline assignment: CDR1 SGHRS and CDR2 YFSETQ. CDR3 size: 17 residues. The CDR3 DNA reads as TGCGCCAGCAGCTTGGTGGGGACAGCCCGAAGGGAAGAGACCCAGTACTTC. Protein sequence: CASSLVGTARREETQYF.

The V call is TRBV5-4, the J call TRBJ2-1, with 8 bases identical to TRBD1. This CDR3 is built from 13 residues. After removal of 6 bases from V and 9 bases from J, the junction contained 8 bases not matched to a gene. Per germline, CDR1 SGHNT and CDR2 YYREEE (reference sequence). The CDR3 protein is CASTGQGKGEQFF. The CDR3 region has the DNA TGTGCCAGCACCGGACAGGGTAAGGGTGAGCAGTTCTTC.

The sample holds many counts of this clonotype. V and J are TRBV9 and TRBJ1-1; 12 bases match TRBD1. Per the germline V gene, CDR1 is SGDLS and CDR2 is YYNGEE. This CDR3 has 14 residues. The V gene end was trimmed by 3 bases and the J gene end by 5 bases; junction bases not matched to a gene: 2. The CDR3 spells CASSEGQGATEAFF. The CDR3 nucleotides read TGTGCCAGCAGCGAGGGACAGGGGGCGACTGAAGCTTTCTTT. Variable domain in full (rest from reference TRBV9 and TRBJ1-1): DSGVTQTPKHLITATGQRVTLRCSPRSGDLSVYWYQQSLDQGLQFLIQYYNGEERAKGNILERFSAQQFPDLHSELNLSSLELGDSALYFCASSEGQGATEAFFGQGTRLTVV.

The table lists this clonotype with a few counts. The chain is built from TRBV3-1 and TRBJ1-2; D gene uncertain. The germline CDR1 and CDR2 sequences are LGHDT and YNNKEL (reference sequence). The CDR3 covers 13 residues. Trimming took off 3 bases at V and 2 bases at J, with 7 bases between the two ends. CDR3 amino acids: CASSHEPNYGYTF. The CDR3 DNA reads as TGTGCCAGCAGCCATGAGCCCAACTATGGCTACACCTTC.

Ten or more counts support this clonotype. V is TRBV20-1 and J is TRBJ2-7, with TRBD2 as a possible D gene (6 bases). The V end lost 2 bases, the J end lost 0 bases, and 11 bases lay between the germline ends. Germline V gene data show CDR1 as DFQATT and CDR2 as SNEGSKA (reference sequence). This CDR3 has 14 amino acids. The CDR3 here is CSARTGLNSYEQYF. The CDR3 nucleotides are TGCAGTGCTAGAACGGGACTTAACTCCTACGAGCAGTACTTC.

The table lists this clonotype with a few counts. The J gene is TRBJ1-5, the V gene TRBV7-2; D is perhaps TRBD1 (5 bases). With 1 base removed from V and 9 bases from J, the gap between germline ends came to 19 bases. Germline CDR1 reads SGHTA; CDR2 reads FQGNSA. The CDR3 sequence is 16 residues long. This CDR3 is CASSLVVGSGPRPQHF. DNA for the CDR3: TGTGCCAGCAGCTTAGTGGTTGGCTCAGGGCCCCGGCCCCAGCATTTT.